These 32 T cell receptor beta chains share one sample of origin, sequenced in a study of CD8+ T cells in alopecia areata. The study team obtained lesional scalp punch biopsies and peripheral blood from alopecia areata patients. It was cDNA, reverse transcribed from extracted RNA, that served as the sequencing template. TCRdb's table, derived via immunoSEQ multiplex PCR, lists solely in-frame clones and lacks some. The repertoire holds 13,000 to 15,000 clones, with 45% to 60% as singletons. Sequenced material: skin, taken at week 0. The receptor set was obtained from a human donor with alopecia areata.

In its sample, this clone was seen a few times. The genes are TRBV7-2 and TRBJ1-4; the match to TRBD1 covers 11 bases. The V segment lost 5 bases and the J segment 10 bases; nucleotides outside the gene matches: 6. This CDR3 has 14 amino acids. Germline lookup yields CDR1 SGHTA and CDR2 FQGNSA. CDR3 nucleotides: TGTGCCAGCAGCCCCCCGGACAGGGGGCGAAAACTGTTTTTT. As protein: CASSPPDRGRKLFF.

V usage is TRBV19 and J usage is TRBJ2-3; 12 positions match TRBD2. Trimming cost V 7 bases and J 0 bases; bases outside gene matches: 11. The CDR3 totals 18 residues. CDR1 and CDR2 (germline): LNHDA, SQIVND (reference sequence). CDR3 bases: TGTGCCAGTACCAGACGGACTAGCGGGGACTATAGCACAGATACGCAGTATTTT. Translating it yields CASTRRTSGDYSTDTQYF.

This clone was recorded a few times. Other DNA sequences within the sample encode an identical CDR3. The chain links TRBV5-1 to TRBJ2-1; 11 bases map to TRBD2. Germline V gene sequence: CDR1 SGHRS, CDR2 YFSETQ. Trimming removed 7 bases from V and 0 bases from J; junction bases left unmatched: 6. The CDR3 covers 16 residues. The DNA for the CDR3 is TGCGCCAGCTGGGGTAGCGGGGGGGCCTCCTACAATGAGCAGTTCTTC. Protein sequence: CASWGSGGASYNEQFF.

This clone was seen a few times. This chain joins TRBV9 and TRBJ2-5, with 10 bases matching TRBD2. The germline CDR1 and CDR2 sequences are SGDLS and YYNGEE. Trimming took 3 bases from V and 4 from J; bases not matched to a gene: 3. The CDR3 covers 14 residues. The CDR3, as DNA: TGTGCCAGCAGCGCCCGGACTAGCGGAGAGACCCAGTACTTC. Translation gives CASSARTSGETQYF.

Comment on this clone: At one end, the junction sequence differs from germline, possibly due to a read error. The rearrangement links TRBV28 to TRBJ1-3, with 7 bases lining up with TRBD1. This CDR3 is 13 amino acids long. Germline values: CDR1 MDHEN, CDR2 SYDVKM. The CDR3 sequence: CASSPTPDRVVGF. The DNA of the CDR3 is TGTGCCAGCAGCCCGACGCCCGACAGGGTCGTAGGATTT.

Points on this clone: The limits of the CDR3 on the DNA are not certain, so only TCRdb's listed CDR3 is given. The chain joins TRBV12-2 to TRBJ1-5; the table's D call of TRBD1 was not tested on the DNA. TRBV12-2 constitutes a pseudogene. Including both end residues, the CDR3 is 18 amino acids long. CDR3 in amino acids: CASRLVGTGACNNQPQHF.

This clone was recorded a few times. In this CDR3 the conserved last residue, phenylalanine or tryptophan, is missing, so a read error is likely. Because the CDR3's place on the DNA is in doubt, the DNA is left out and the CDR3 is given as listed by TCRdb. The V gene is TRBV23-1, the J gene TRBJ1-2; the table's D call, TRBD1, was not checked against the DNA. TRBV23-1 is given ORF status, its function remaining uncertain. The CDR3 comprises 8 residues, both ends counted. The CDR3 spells CASSLQGG.

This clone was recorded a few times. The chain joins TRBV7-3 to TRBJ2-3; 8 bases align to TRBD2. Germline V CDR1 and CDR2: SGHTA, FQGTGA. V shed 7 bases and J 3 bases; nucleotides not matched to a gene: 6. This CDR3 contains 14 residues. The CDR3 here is CASKRGLETDTQYF. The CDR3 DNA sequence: TGTGCCAGCAAGCGGGGACTAGAAACAGATACGCAGTATTTT.

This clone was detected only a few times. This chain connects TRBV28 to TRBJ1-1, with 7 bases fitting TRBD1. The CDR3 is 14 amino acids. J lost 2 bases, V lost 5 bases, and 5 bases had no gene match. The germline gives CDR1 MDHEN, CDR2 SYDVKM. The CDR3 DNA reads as TGTGCCAGCAGTGTGGGACAGCATAACACTGAAGCTTTCTTT. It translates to CASSVGQHNTEAFF.

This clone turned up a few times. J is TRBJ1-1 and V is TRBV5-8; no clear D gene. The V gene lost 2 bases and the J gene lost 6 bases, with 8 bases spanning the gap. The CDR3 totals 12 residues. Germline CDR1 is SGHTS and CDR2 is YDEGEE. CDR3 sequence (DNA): TGTGCCAGCAGCTTTGCGTCTTCTGAAGCTTTCTTT. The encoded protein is CASSFASSEAFF.

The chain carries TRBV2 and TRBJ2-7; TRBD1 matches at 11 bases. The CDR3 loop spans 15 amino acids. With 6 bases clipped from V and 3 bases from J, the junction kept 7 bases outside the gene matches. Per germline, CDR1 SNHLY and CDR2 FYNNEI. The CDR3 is CASRKGQGELYEQYF. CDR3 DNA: TGTGCCAGCAGAAAGGGACAGGGGGAACTCTACGAGCAGTACTTC.

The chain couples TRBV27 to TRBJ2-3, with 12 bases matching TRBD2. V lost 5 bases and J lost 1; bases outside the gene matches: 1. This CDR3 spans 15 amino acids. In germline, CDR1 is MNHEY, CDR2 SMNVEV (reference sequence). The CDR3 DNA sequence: TGTGCCAGCAGTAGGACTAGCGGGGGCACAGATACGCAGTATTTT. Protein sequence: CASSRTSGGTDTQYF.

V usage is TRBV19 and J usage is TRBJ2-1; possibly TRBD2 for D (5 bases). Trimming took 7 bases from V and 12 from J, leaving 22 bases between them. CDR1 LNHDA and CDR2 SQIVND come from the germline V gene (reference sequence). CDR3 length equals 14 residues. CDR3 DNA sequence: TGTGCCAGTACACAATCCAGCCGTAATGAGGGGCAGTTCTTC. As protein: CASTQSSRNEGQFF.

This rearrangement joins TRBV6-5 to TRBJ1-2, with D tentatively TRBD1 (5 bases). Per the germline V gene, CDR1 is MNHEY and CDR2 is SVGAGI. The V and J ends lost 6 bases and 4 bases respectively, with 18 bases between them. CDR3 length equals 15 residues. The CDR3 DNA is TGTGCCAGCAGAAAAGGGGCGGGGGACCTCTATGGCTACACCTTC. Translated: CASRKGAGDLYGYTF.

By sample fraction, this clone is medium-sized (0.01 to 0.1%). In nucleotides, the CDR3 is TGTGCCAGCAGTTACCTGGGGGTGGCAGATACGCAGTATTTT. Amino acids: CASSYLGVADTQYF. The genes are TRBV6-6 and TRBJ2-3; either TRBD1 or TRBD2 may supply D (5 bases each). Germline V gene lookup returns CDR1 MNHNY and CDR2 SVGAGI (reference sequence). There are 14 residues in the CDR3. V gave up 2 bases and J gave up 4 bases, with 10 bases separating them.

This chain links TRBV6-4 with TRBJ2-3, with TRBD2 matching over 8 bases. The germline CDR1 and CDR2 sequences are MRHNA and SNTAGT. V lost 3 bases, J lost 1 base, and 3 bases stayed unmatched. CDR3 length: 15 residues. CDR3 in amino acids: CASSEGSGGTDTQYF. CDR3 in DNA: TGTGCCAGCAGTGAGGGTAGCGGGGGCACAGATACGCAGTATTTT.

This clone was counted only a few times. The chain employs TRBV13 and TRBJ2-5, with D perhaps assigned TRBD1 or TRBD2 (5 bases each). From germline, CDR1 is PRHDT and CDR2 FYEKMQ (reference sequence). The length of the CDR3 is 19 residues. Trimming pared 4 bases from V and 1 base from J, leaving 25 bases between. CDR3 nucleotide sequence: TGTGCCAGCAGCTCAAAGGGGTTATCCAGCCGGGGCCCCCAAGAGACCCAGTACTTC. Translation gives CASSSKGLSSRGPQETQYF.

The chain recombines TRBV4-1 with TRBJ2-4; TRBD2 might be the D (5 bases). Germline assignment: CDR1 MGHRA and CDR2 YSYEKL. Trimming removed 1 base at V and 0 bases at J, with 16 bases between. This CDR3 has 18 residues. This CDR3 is CASSQGPVGGLAKNIQYF. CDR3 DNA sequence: TGCGCCAGCAGCCAAGGGCCGGTCGGAGGTCTAGCCAAAAACATTCAGTACTTC.

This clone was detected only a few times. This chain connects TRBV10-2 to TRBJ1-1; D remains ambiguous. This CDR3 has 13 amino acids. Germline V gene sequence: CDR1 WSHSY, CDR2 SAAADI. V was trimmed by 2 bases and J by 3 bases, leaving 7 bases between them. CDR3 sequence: CASSEGPDTEAFF. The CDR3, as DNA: TGCGCCAGCAGTGAGGGTCCTGACACTGAAGCTTTCTTT.

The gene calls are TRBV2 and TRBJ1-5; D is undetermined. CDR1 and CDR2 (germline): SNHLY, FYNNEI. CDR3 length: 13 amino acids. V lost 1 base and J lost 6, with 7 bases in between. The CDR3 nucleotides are TGTGCCAGCAGTGAAGAGGACGCTCAGCCCCAGCATTTT. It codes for CASSEEDAQPQHF.

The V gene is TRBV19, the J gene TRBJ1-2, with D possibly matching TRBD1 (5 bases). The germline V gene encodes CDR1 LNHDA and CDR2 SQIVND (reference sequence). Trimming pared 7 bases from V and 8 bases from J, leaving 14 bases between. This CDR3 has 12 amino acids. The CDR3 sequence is CASTPGGLGYTF. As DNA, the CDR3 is TGTGCCAGTACTCCGGGGGGTCTCGGCTACACCTTC. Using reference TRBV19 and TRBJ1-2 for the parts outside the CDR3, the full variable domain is DGGITQSPKYLFRKEGQNVTLSCEQNLNHDAMYWYRQDPGQGLRLIYYSQIVNDFQKGDIAEGYSVSREKKESFPLTVTSAQKNPTAFYLCASTPGGLGYTFGSGTRLTVV.

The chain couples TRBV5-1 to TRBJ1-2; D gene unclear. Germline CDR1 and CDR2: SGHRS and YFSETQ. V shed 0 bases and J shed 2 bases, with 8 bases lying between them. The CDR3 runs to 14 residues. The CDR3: CASSLDAGNYGYTF. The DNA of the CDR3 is TGCGCCAGCAGCTTGGACGCGGGAAACTATGGCTACACCTTC.

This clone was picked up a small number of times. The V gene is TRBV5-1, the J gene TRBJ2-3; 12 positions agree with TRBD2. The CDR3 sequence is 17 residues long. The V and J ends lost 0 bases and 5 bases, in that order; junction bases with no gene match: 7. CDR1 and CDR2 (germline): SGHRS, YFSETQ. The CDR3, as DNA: TGCGCCAGCAGCTTGGTAGCTAGCGGGGGGGCCGAAGATACGCAGTATTTT. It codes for CASSLVASGGAEDTQYF.

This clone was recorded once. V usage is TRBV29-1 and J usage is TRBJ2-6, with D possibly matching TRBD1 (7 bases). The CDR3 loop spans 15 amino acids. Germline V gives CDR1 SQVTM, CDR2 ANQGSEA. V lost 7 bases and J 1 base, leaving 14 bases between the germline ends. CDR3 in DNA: TGCAGCGCTAGGGGGCGGGGTTCTGGGGCCAACGTCCTGACTTTC. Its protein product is CSARGRGSGANVLTF.

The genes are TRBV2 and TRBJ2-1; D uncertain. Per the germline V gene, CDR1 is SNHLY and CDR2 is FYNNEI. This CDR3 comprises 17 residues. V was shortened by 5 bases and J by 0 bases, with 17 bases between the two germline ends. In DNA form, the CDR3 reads TGTGCCAGCAGTCTCACCTGGAGACTCAGCTCCTACAATGAGCAGTTCTTC. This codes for CASSLTWRLSSYNEQFF.

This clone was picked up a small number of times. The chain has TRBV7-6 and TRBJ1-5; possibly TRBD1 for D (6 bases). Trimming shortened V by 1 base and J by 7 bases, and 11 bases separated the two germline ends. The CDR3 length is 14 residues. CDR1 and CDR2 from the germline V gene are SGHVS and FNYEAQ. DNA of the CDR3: TGTGCCAGCAGCTTAGTTCAGGGGAGCCAGCCCCAGCATTTT. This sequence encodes CASSLVQGSQPQHF. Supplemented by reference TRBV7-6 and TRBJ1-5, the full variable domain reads GAGVSQSPRYKVTKRGQDVALRCDPISGHVSLYWYRQALGQGPEFLTYFNYEAQQDKSGLPNDRFSAERPEGSISTLTIQRTEQRDSAMYRCASSLVQGSQPQHFGDGTRLSIL.

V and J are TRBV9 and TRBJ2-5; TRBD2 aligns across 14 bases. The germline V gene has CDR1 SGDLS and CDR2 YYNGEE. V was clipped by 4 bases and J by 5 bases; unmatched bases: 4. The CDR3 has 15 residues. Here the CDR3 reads CASSTRTSGGETQYF. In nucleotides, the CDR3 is TGTGCCAGCAGCACCCGGACTAGCGGGGGGGAGACCCAGTACTTC.

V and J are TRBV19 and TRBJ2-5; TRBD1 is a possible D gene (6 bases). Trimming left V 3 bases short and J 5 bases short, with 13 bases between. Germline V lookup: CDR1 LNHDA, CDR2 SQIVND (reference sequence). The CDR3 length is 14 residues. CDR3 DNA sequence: TGTGCCAGTAGTATCTCCAGGGGTATGGAGACCCAGTACTTC. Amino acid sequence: CASSISRGMETQYF.

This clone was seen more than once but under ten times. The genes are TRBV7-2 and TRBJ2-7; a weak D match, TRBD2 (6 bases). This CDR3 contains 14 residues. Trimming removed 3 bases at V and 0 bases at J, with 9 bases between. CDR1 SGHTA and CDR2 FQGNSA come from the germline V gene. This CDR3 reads CASSLGLFSYEQYF. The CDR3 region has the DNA TGTGCCAGCAGCTTGGGACTTTTCTCCTACGAGCAGTACTTC. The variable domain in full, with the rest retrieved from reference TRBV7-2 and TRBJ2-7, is GAGVSQSPSNKVTEKGKDVELRCDPISGHTALYWYRQSLGQGLEFLIYFQGNSAPDKSGLPSDRFSAERTGGSVSTLTIQRTQQEDSAVYLCASSLGLFSYEQYFGPGTRLTVT.

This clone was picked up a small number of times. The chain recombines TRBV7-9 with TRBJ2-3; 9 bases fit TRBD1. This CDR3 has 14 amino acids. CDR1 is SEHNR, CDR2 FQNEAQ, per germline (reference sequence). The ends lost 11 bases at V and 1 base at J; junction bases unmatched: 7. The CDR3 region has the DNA TGTGCCGGAATGGGACAGGGTGGCACAGATACGCAGTATTTT. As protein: CAGMGQGGTDTQYF.

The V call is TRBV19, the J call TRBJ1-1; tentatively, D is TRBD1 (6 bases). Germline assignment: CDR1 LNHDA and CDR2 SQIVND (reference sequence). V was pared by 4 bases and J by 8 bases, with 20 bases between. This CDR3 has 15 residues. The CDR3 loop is CASSKGNRQGLEAFF. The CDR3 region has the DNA TGTGCCAGTAGTAAAGGTAACAGGCAGGGGCTCGAAGCTTTCTTT.

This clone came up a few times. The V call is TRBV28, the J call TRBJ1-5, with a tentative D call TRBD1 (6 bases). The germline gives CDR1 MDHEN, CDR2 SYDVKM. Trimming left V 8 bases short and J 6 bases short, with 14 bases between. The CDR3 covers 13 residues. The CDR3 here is CASGTGSGQPQHF. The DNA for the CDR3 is TGTGCCAGCGGAACAGGGTCGGGTCAGCCCCAGCATTTT.